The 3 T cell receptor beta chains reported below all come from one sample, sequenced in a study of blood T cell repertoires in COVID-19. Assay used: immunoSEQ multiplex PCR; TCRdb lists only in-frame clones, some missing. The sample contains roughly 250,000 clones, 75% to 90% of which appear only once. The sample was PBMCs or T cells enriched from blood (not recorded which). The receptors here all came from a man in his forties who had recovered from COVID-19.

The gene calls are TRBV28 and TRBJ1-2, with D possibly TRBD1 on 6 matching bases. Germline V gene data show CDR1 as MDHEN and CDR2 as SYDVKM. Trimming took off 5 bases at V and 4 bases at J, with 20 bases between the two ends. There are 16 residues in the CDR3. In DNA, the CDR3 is TGTGCCAGCAGTCATGACAGGCTTCCATCGGGCTATGGCTACACCTTC. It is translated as CASSHDRLPSGYGYTF.

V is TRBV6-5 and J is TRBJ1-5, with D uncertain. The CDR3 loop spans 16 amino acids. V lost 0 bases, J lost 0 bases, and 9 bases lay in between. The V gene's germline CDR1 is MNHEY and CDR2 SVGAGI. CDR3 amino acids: CASSYSAFHSNQPQHF. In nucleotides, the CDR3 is TGTGCCAGCAGTTACTCGGCTTTTCATAGCAATCAGCCCCAGCATTTT.

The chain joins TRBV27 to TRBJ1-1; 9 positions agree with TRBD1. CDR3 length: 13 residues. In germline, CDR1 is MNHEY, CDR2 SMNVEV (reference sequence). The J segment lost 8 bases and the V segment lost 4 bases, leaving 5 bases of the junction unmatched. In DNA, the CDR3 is TGTGCCAGCAGTTACGGGACAGGGTTCGAAGCTTTCTTT. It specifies CASSYGTGFEAFF.